This T cell receptor (beta chain) was identified in a study of shared clonotypes between healthy human individuals. Study summary: There were three CD4 naive, three CD4 memory, two CD8 naive and one CD8 memory plates per donor.

The table came from immunoSEQ multiplex PCR; TCRdb's copy has only in-frame clones and leaves some out. The sample records around 980,000 clones, around three quarters being singletons. The CDR3 is 16 residues long. From germline, CDR1 is SGHRS and CDR2 YFSETQ. V lost 4 bases, J lost 2 bases, and 16 bases lay in between. The authors divided CD4+ cells into CD45RA+ naive and CD45RA-negative memory subsets. The sequence was obtained from a man aged 18 to 29 in good health. Some clones in this sample may be carry-over from other donors' samples. The specimen was memory CD4+ T cells from PBMCs. Indicated subset: CD45RA-negative fraction. V gene TRBV5-1 combines with J gene TRBJ1-3; D is possibly TRBD1 (5 bases). Here the CDR3 DNA reads TGCGCCAGCAGCCAGTTGGGGCTACGAACTGGAAACACCATATATTTT. As protein: CASSQLGLRTGNTIYF.